The rows below give T cell receptor beta chains drawn from one sample of a study of blood T cell repertoires in COVID-19. Assay: immunoSEQ multiplex PCR; the TCRdb copy retains only in-frame clones and omits some. The table records about 130,000 clones, about 79% of them present only once. The sequencing sample was made of PBMCs or T cells enriched from blood (not recorded which). The receptors derive from a man in his forties or fifties who had recovered from COVID-19. Both conserved end residues are part of each CDR3. Fields, in order: clone size, V gene, CDR3 length, D gene, J gene, CDR3 DNA, CDR3 protein. A D gene is named only where the DNA matches it firmly. Expanded clones are given a class, and other clones once, few, many or no size at all.

abundance: few; v_gene: TRBV6-4; len: 18; d_gene: -; j_gene: TRBJ2-6; CDR3nt: TGTGCCAGCAGTGCATTAGGGAGTGGGAGCTCTGGGGCCAACGTCCTGACTTTC; CDR3aa: CASSALGSGSSGANVLTF
abundance: -; v_gene: TRBV7-9; len: 14; d_gene: TRBD1; j_gene: TRBJ2-7; CDR3nt: TGTGCCAGCAGCTTAGCCAGGGGGACCTACGAGCAGTACTTC; CDR3aa: CASSLARGTYEQYF
abundance: -; v_gene: TRBV28; len: 13; d_gene: -; j_gene: TRBJ1-2; CDR3nt: TGTGCCAGCAGTTTTACAGCTCAAGATGGCTACACCTTC; CDR3aa: CASSFTAQDGYTF
abundance: once; v_gene: TRBV10-3; len: 15; d_gene: TRBD1; j_gene: TRBJ2-1; CDR3nt: TGTGCCATCAGACCTTCACAGGGGGCCTACAATGAGCAGTTCTTC; CDR3aa: CAIRPSQGAYNEQFF
abundance: -; v_gene: TRBV12-3/TRBV12-4; len: 12; d_gene: -; j_gene: TRBJ2-7; CDR3nt: TGTGCCAGCAGTTTAGCCCTCTACGAGCAGTACTTC; CDR3aa: CASSLALYEQYF
abundance: once; v_gene: TRBV11-2; len: 15; d_gene: TRBD2; j_gene: TRBJ2-5; CDR3nt: TGTGCCAGCAGCTTACTAGCGGGGCTCCAAGAGACCCAGTACTTC; CDR3aa: CASSLLAGLQETQYF
abundance: -; v_gene: TRBV10-1; len: 12; d_gene: -; j_gene: TRBJ1-2; CDR3nt: TGCGCCAGCAGTGAGACAGGGAACGGCTACACCTTC; CDR3aa: CASSETGNGYTF
abundance: -; v_gene: TRBV12-3/TRBV12-4; len: 12; d_gene: -; j_gene: TRBJ2-1; CDR3nt: TGTGCCAGCAGTTCGGTCCCCAATGAGCAGTTCTTC; CDR3aa: CASSSVPNEQFF
abundance: few; v_gene: TRBV3-1/TRBV3-2; len: 16; d_gene: TRBD2; j_gene: TRBJ2-2; CDR3nt: TGTGCCAGCAGCCAAGTGGTTGGCGGGGGGCCCGGGGAGCTGTTTTTT; CDR3aa: CASSQVVGGGPGELFF
abundance: -; v_gene: TRBV7-6; len: 13; d_gene: TRBD1; j_gene: TRBJ1-5; CDR3nt: TGTGCCAGCAGCCAGGACAGGGTTCAGCCCCAGCATTTT; CDR3aa: CASSQDRVQPQHF
abundance: -; v_gene: TRBV5-8; len: 15; d_gene: TRBD1; j_gene: TRBJ1-5; CDR3nt: TGTGCCAGCAGCTTGTCACAGGGGGGCAATCAGCCCCAGCATTTT; CDR3aa: CASSLSQGGNQPQHF
abundance: -; v_gene: TRBV7-8; len: 14; d_gene: -; j_gene: TRBJ2-7; CDR3nt: TGTGCCAGCACCATGGGGAGCTGGACCTACGAGCAGTACTTC; CDR3aa: CASTMGSWTYEQYF
abundance: -; v_gene: TRBV18; len: 13; d_gene: -; j_gene: TRBJ2-1; CDR3nt: TGTGCCAGCTCACCATATGTCCGAGATGAGCAGTTCTTC; CDR3aa: CASSPYVRDEQFF
abundance: -; v_gene: TRBV19; len: 13; d_gene: TRBD2; j_gene: TRBJ2-5; CDR3nt: TGTGCCAGTAGTGGGACTAGGGGGGAGACCCAGTACTTC; CDR3aa: CASSGTRGETQYF
abundance: -; v_gene: TRBV11-1; len: 16; d_gene: TRBD2; j_gene: TRBJ2-7; CDR3nt: TGTGCCAGCAGCTTACGGCGGGGGGGGGATACCTACGAGCAGTACTTC; CDR3aa: CASSLRRGGDTYEQYF
abundance: -; v_gene: TRBV19; len: 13; d_gene: -; j_gene: TRBJ2-5; CDR3nt: TGTGCCACCAAGGACAGCCTCCAAGAGACCCAGTACTTC; CDR3aa: CATKDSLQETQYF
abundance: once; v_gene: TRBV9; len: 15; d_gene: TRBD1; j_gene: TRBJ2-2; CDR3nt: TGTGCCAGCAGCAACCGGGACAGGGGCGCTGGGGAGCTGTTTTTT; CDR3aa: CASSNRDRGAGELFF
abundance: -; v_gene: TRBV7-2; len: 14; d_gene: -; j_gene: TRBJ2-3; CDR3nt: TGTGCCAGCAGCTTAAGTCCGGGCACAGATACGCAGTATTTT; CDR3aa: CASSLSPGTDTQYF
abundance: -; v_gene: TRBV7-6; len: 15; d_gene: TRBD1; j_gene: TRBJ2-7; CDR3nt: TGTGCCAGCAGCCCCCGACAGGGGGCCCGGAACGAGCAGTACTTC; CDR3aa: CASSPRQGARNEQYF
abundance: -; v_gene: TRBV15; len: 15; d_gene: -; j_gene: TRBJ1-1; CDR3nt: TGTGCCACCAGCAGAGATAGAAGGCGGCGGGCTGAAGCTTTCTTT; CDR3aa: CATSRDRRRRAEAFF
abundance: -; v_gene: TRBV25-1; len: 14; d_gene: -; j_gene: TRBJ2-2; CDR3nt: TGTGCCAGCAGTTCCAGCGCGAACACCGGGGAGCTGTTTTTT; CDR3aa: CASSSSANTGELFF
abundance: -; v_gene: TRBV7-2; len: 15; d_gene: -; j_gene: TRBJ1-5; CDR3nt: TGTGCCAGCAGCTTACAACAGGGTCGCGATCAGCCCCAGCATTTT; CDR3aa: CASSLQQGRDQPQHF
abundance: -; v_gene: TRBV7-9; len: 14; d_gene: TRBD1; j_gene: TRBJ1-2; CDR3nt: TGTGCCAGCAGCTTTGAGGGGGCCCGCTATGGCTACACCTTC; CDR3aa: CASSFEGARYGYTF
abundance: -; v_gene: TRBV9; len: 16; d_gene: TRBD1; j_gene: TRBJ1-1; CDR3nt: TGTGCCAGCAGCGTGGGGACAGCGCCTGTGAACACTGAAGCTTTCTTT; CDR3aa: CASSVGTAPVNTEAFF
abundance: -; v_gene: TRBV7-2; len: 15; d_gene: TRBD1; j_gene: TRBJ2-5; CDR3nt: TGTGCCAGCAGCCGTTATCGAGGACAGGAAGAGACCCAGTACTTC; CDR3aa: CASSRYRGQEETQYF
abundance: -; v_gene: TRBV7-6; len: 16; d_gene: TRBD2; j_gene: TRBJ2-1; CDR3nt: TGTGCCAGCAGCCCGAGGAGCGGGGGGGCTACCAATGAGCAGTTCTTC; CDR3aa: CASSPRSGGATNEQFF
abundance: -; v_gene: TRBV7-8; len: 15; d_gene: TRBD1; j_gene: TRBJ1-5; CDR3nt: TGTGCCAGCAGCGTAGGAGGACAGGTCCATCAGCCCCAGCATTTT; CDR3aa: CASSVGGQVHQPQHF
abundance: -; v_gene: TRBV7-9; len: 15; d_gene: -; j_gene: TRBJ2-7; CDR3nt: TGTGCCAGCAGCTTAAGGCAGGGGATATCCTACGAGCAGTACTTC; CDR3aa: CASSLRQGISYEQYF
abundance: -; v_gene: TRBV2; len: 15; d_gene: -; j_gene: TRBJ1-3; CDR3nt: TGTGCCAGCAGTGTCGAGGACTCCTCTGGAAACACCATATATTTT; CDR3aa: CASSVEDSSGNTIYF
abundance: -; v_gene: TRBV19; len: 15; d_gene: -; j_gene: TRBJ2-5; CDR3nt: TGTGCCAGTAGTCCGACTCCGGGAGCTCAAGAGACCCAGTACTTC; CDR3aa: CASSPTPGAQETQYF
abundance: -; v_gene: TRBV21-1; len: 19; d_gene: -; j_gene: TRBJ1-3; CDR3nt: TGTGCCAGCAGCAAAGGGTCACAGGGGTACACCCATCAGTGGAACACCATATATTTT; CDR3aa: CASSKGSQGYTHQWNTIYF
abundance: -; v_gene: TRBV5-1; len: 13; d_gene: -; j_gene: TRBJ1-4; CDR3nt: TGCGCCAGCAGCTGGCAGGGGAATGAAAAACTGTTTTTT; CDR3aa: CASSWQGNEKLFF
abundance: -; v_gene: TRBV4-3; len: 13; d_gene: -; j_gene: TRBJ1-1; CDR3nt: TGCGCCAGCAGCCAAGTGACAGGCTCTGAAGCTTTCTTT; CDR3aa: CASSQVTGSEAFF
abundance: -; v_gene: TRBV23-1; len: 16; d_gene: TRBD1; j_gene: TRBJ1-2; CDR3nt: TGCGCCAGCAATGCCTCTGACAGGGGGCCTTTGGATGGCTACACCTTC; CDR3aa: CASNASDRGPLDGYTF
abundance: once; v_gene: TRBV21-1; len: 18; d_gene: -; j_gene: TRBJ1-2; CDR3nt: TGTGCCAGCAGCACTTCCGACAGGGGAGGAGGGTCCCTATGGGGCTACACCTTC; CDR3aa: CASSTSDRGGGSLWGYTF
abundance: -; v_gene: TRBV19; len: 15; d_gene: TRBD1; j_gene: TRBJ1-4; CDR3nt: TGTGCCAGTAGTGTCCCCGGGACAGGGGATGAAAAACTGTTTTTT; CDR3aa: CASSVPGTGDEKLFF
abundance: -; v_gene: TRBV4-3; len: 14; d_gene: TRBD1; j_gene: TRBJ1-2; CDR3nt: TGCGCCAGCAGCCAAGATCGGGACAGGGCTGGCTACACCTTC; CDR3aa: CASSQDRDRAGYTF
abundance: -; v_gene: TRBV5-4; len: 16; d_gene: -; j_gene: TRBJ1-4; CDR3nt: TGTGCCAGCAGCTTGGCCGGGTCAGGGATTAATGAAAAACTGTTTTTT; CDR3aa: CASSLAGSGINEKLFF
abundance: few; v_gene: TRBV9; len: 15; d_gene: -; j_gene: TRBJ1-4; CDR3nt: TGTGCCAGCAGCGGAGGGACATTGGGGAATGAAAAACTGTTTTTT; CDR3aa: CASSGGTLGNEKLFF
abundance: -; v_gene: TRBV2; len: 16; d_gene: TRBD1; j_gene: TRBJ1-2; CDR3nt: TGTGCCAGCAGTGGATTTAGGGACAGTACTAACTATGGCTACACCTTC; CDR3aa: CASSGFRDSTNYGYTF